The clone carrying this T cell receptor beta chain appeared a few times. In the library, unique molecular identifiers were attached to individual cDNA molecules. TCRdb reprocessed the RACE reads via MiXCR and lists one record per CDR3 protein. This sample has 85,000 to 130,000 distinct CDR3 sequences, with 10% to 15% found just once. These data belong to a study of human T cells and chemical hapten exposure. The CDR3 runs to 15 residues. Germline CDR1 WNHNN, CDR2 SYGVQD (reference sequence). Trimming removed 6 bases at V and 5 bases at J, with 17 bases between. The time point here: pre-sensitization, week 0. Treatment denoted: therapeutic diphenylcyclopropenone sensitization with weekly scalp DPC.

Sample: whole blood, taken in connection with sensitization to the hapten diphenylcyclopropenone (DPC). The chain links TRBV10-1 to TRBJ2-1; maybe TRBD2 (5 bases). The receptor was isolated from a woman between 45 and 60 years old with alopecia areata. Some clones in this sample may be carry-over from other donors' samples. This CDR3 reads CASSRGSGQNNEQFF. The CDR3 nucleotides are TGCGCCAGCAGCCGGGGAAGCGGCCAGAACAATGAGCAGTTCTTC.